This T cell receptor beta chain was documented in a study of cytomegalovirus exposure and HLA in healthy donors. Across the whole study: Earlier work reported some 110 million unique TCR beta sequences from 180 million or so T cells. From HLA-typed donors, an early data release held some 80 million unique TCRs.

60 Vbeta and 13 Jbeta primers were used in PCR. Sequencing used immunoSEQ multiplex PCR; TCRdb keeps in-frame clones, though not all of them. This repertoire shows 150,000 to 200,000 clones, 75% to 80% found once; its top ten account for about an eighth. Germline V CDR1 and CDR2: PRHDT, FYEKMQ (reference sequence). This CDR3 has 14 amino acids. With 5 bases removed from V and 5 bases from J, the gap between germline ends came to 15 bases. V gene TRBV13 combines with J gene TRBJ1-2, with D unclear. The receptor was isolated from a man in his fifties or sixties in good health and CMV-seropositive. The material sequenced was PBMCs. The CDR3 loop is CASSGQTGGYGYTF. CDR3 nucleotide sequence: TGTGCCAGCAGCGGGCAGACGGGCGGGTATGGCTACACCTTC.